This T cell receptor (beta chain) came from a study of T-cell memory formation after mild COVID-19. In this sample, this clonotype turned up a few times. A single record per CDR3 protein comes from TCRdb applying MiXCR to the 5' RACE reads. The table records about 320,000 distinct CDR3 sequences, 14% of them present only once. Trimming left V 0 bases short and J 2 bases short, with 8 bases between. CDR3 length: 14 residues. Germline-derived CDR1 and CDR2 are MNHEY and SVGAGI. J is TRBJ2-7 and V is TRBV6-5; a weak D match, TRBD1 (5 bases). Specimen: PBMCs or a T cell subset sorted from them (not recorded which). The receptor was isolated from a man aged 18 to 30 who had mild COVID-19 (a few samples of this study predate the infection). Cell type and time point are not known. The CDR3 is CASSYSIGAYEQYV. CDR3 bases: TGTGCCAGCAGTTACTCGATAGGGGCCTACGAGCAGTACGTC.